This is a list of T cell receptor beta chains from one sample in a study of regulatory T cells in long-lasting Graves disease. TCRdb independently ran MiXCR on the multiplex PCR reads; one entry per CDR3 protein. The table has over 500,000 distinct CDR3 sequences, around 15% seen once. In addition, the sample was reused for a study of T cells in Graves' hyperthyroidism and ophthalmopathy.

Specimen: peripheral blood mononuclear cells (PBMCs), collected at new diagnosis, from a patient treated with antithyroid drugs. The receptors stem from a woman under 40 with Graves disease. The CDR3 runs from the conserved cysteine through the conserved F or W. D genes are given only for firm matches. For some rows the clone size is stated as once, few or many, or as a class when expanded; others skip it.

TRBD1	TRBV6-1	TRBJ1-1	NA	TGTGCCAGTCCAGCCGGGACAGGGGGCCTGACTGAAGCTTTCTTT	CASPAGTGGLTEAFF
NA	TRBV12-3/TRBV12-4	TRBJ1-4	many	TGTGCCAGCAGTTTAAGAGGGCGTAATGAAAAACTGTTTTTT	CASSLRGRNEKLFF
NA	TRBV18	TRBJ2-7	many	TGTGCCAGCTCACCAGGGGGTGGCTACGAGCAGTACTTC	CASSPGGGYEQYF
TRBD2	TRBV7-2	TRBJ2-1	few	TGTGCCAGCAGCCCGGGGACTATCCGAGACCCTAATGAGCAGTTCTTC	CASSPGTIRDPNEQFF
TRBD2	TRBV7-3	TRBJ2-1	NA	TGTGCCAGCAGCCCGGGTGGCGGGAGGCAAATCAATGAGCAGTTCTTC	CASSPGGGRQINEQFF
NA	TRBV20-1	TRBJ1-4	NA	TGCAGTGCTGTCCGGGGGGGTAATGAAAAACTGTTTTTT	CSAVRGGNEKLFF
TRBD2	TRBV7-2	TRBJ2-3	many	TGTGCCAGCAGCTTAGCTTTGCGGGAGGGCCTAAATACGCAGTATTTT	CASSLALREGLNTQYF
TRBD1	TRBV19	TRBJ2-5	NA	TGTGCCAGTAGTATGACGACAGGGATATGGGAGACCCAGTACTTC	CASSMTTGIWETQYF
NA	TRBV5-1	TRBJ1-4	many	TGCGCCAGCAGATATGGAACTAATGAAAAACTGTTTTTT	CASRYGTNEKLFF
TRBD1	TRBV6-1	TRBJ1-2	NA	TGTGCCAGCAGAAGGGGGGACAGGGGGCAGGGTTATGGCTACACCTTC	CASRRGDRGQGYGYTF
NA	TRBV20-1	TRBJ1-4	many	TGCAGTGCGCAAGACCCTTACACGACTAATGAAAAACTGTTTTTT	CSAQDPYTTNEKLFF
NA	TRBV12-3/TRBV12-4	TRBJ2-2	many	TGTGCCAGCAGTCACGGACCCGTGTGGGCCGGGGAGCTGTTTTTT	CASSHGPVWAGELFF
TRBD1	TRBV24-1	TRBJ2-2	NA	TGTGCCACCAGTGAGCCATCAGGGGGCTGGGACACCGGGGGGCTGTTTTTT	CATSEPSGGWDTGGLFF
NA	TRBV5-1	TRBJ2-7	many	TGCGCCAGCAAACCGGGACACGAGTCCTACGAGCAGTACTTC	CASKPGHESYEQYF
NA	TRBV29-1	TRBJ2-7	NA	TGCAGCGTTTTTGTCCAGGGGTACGAGCAGTACTTC	CSVFVQGYEQYF
TRBD1	TRBV6-2/TRBV6-3	TRBJ2-5	NA	TGTGCCAGCAGTCGCGCAGGGGGCGGAGAGACCCAGTACTTC	CASSRAGGGETQYF
NA	TRBV4-1	TRBJ2-1	NA	TGCGCCAGCAGCCAAGACATTTACAATGAGCAGTTCTTC	CASSQDIYNEQFF
NA	TRBV6-1	TRBJ1-1	many	TGTGCCAGCAAAGCCTCTCCAACGGACTTCGTTGAAGCTTTCTTT	CASKASPTDFVEAFF
TRBD2	TRBV28	TRBJ2-5	NA	TGTGCCAGCAGATCGTCGGGAGGAGAGACCCAGTACTTC	CASRSSGGETQYF
NA	TRBV7-9	TRBJ2-5	many	TGTGCCAGCAGCCGGGGGCCGATCCAAGAGACCCAGTACTTC	CASSRGPIQETQYF
NA	TRBV29-1	TRBJ2-3	NA	TGCAGCGTTGAGGGCCCAGATACGCAGTATTTT	CSVEGPDTQYF
NA	TRBV9	TRBJ2-2	NA	TGTGCCAGCACGGCCCTGGAGAACGGCGGGGAGCTGTTTTTT	CASTALENGGELFF
TRBD1	TRBV12-3/TRBV12-4	TRBJ2-7	NA	TGTGCCAGCAGTCGCCTCAGTCCCGGGACAGGGGGTCCCTACGAGCAGTACTTC	CASSRLSPGTGGPYEQYF
TRBD1	TRBV20-1	TRBJ2-7	NA	TGCAGTGCTAGATACTATTTGCCCCCCAAACAGGGGTCCTCCTACGAGCAGTACTTC	CSARYYLPPKQGSSYEQYF
NA	TRBV20-1	TRBJ1-5	few	TGCAGTGCATCACCGAGGGGGGCGGGTCAGCCCCAGCATTTT	CSASPRGAGQPQHF
TRBD1	TRBV28	TRBJ2-5	few	TGTGCCAGCAGTTCCCTCCGGGACAGGGAAGAAGAGACCCAGTACTTC	CASSSLRDREEETQYF
NA	TRBV28	TRBJ2-1	many	TGTGCCACTACTAGTTTCAATGAGCAGTTCTTC	CATTSFNEQFF
TRBD2	TRBV12-3/TRBV12-4	TRBJ2-6	NA	TGTGCCAGCAGCCAAATCGCGGGGGCTGGGGCCAACGTCCTGACTTTC	CASSQIAGAGANVLTF
NA	TRBV28	TRBJ1-1	many	TGTGCCAGCAGTTCTCCGGGACGGGCGGGCTTGAACACTGAAGCTTTCTTT	CASSSPGRAGLNTEAFF
TRBD1	TRBV19	TRBJ1-1	NA	TGTGCCAGTAGCTCCGGGACAGTATACTATGAAGCTTTCTTT	CASSSGTVYYEAFF
NA	TRBV19	TRBJ2-5	NA	TGTGCCAGTAGTATCGGGACCGCTAGAGAGACCCAGTACTTC	CASSIGTARETQYF
NA	TRBV6-2/TRBV6-3	TRBJ1-3	NA	TGTGCCAGCAGAGAGGACAGAGGAAATGGAAACACCATATATTTT	CASREDRGNGNTIYF
NA	TRBV7-8	TRBJ1-1	many	TGTGCCAGCAGCTTAGTGTCAAGGGCGGCGAACACTGAAGCTTTCTTT	CASSLVSRAANTEAFF
TRBD1	TRBV6-2/TRBV6-3	TRBJ2-3	NA	TGTGCCAGCAGTAGAGATACAGGGGCGATTGTCTCTAGCACAGATACGCAGTATTTT	CASSRDTGAIVSSTDTQYF
TRBD2	TRBV20-1	TRBJ2-5	few	TGCAGTGCTCCCCCTACGGTAGCGGGAGAAGAGACCCAGTACTTC	CSAPPTVAGEETQYF
TRBD2	TRBV5-1	TRBJ2-3	NA	TGCGCCAGCAGCTTGGCACTAGCGGGAGTGGGAGCGGCAGATACGCAGTATTTT	CASSLALAGVGAADTQYF
TRBD1	TRBV3-1	TRBJ1-1	many	TGTGCCAGCAGCCCGAGGACAGGGGAGACGAACACTGAAGCTTTCTTT	CASSPRTGETNTEAFF
NA	TRBV3-1	TRBJ1-1	many	TGTGCCAGCAGCCATAGAGGGGAGAACACTGAAGCTTTCTTT	CASSHRGENTEAFF
NA	TRBV27	TRBJ1-6	many	TGTGCCAGCAGTCCAGGGCACGAAGCACCCCTCCACTTT	CASSPGHEAPLHF
TRBD2	TRBV9	TRBJ2-1	NA	TGTGCCAGCAGCTGGACTAGCGGGGCCTCTGTCTCCTACAATGAGCAGTTCTTC	CASSWTSGASVSYNEQFF
TRBD2	TRBV11-2	TRBJ2-5	many	TGTGCCAGCAGCTCGCGACTAGCGGGAGGGCCTCTCCAAGAGACCCAGTACTTC	CASSSRLAGGPLQETQYF
NA	TRBV15	TRBJ2-7	NA	TGTGCCACCAGCAGGGACTTCTCCTACGAGCAGTACTTC	CATSRDFSYEQYF
TRBD1	TRBV10-3	TRBJ2-1	few	TGTGCCATCAGTGAGTCGTTGCAGGGGGCCTTTGATGAGCAGTTCTTC	CAISESLQGAFDEQFF
NA	TRBV4-1	TRBJ2-7	NA	TGCGCCAGCAGCCTCACAACTGAACTGTACTTC	CASSLTTELYF
TRBD2	TRBV29-1	TRBJ2-3	many	TGCAGCGTCGGGGGGGCAGATACGCAGTATTTT	CSVGGADTQYF